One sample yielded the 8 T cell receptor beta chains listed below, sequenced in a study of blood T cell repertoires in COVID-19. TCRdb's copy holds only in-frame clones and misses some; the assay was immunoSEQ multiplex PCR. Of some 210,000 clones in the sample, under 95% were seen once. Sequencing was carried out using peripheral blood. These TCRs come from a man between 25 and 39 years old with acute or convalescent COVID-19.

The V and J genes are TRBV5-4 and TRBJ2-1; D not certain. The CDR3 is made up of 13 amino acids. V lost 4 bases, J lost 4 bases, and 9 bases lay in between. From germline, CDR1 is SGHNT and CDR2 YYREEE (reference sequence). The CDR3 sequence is CASSPGGYNEQFF. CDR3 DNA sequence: TGTGCCAGCAGCCCCGGTGGTTACAATGAGCAGTTCTTC.

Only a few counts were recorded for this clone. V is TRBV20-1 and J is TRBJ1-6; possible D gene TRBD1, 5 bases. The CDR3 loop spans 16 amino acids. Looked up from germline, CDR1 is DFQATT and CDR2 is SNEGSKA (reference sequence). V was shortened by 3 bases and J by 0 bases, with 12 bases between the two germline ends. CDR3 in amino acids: CSASHGGSSYNSPLHF. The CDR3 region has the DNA TGCAGTGCTAGTCACGGGGGGAGCTCCTATAATTCACCCCTCCACTTT.

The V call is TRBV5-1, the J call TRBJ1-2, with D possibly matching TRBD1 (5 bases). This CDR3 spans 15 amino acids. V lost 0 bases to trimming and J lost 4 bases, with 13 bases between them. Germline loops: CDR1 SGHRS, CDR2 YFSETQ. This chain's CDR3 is CASSLEGQIVYGYTF. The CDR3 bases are TGCGCCAGCAGCTTGGAGGGGCAGATTGTCTATGGCTACACCTTC. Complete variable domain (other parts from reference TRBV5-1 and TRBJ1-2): KAGVTQTPRYLIKTRGQQVTLSCSPISGHRSVSWYQQTPGQGLQFLFEYFSETQRNKGNFPGRFSGRQFSNSRSEMNVSTLELGDSALYLCASSLEGQIVYGYTFGSGTRLTVV.

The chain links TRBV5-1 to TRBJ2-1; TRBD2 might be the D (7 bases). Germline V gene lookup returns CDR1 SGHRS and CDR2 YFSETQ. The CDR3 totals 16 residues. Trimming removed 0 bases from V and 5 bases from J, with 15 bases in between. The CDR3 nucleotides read TGCGCCAGCAGCTTGGTTGTGGGGGGGCGGCACAATGAGCAGTTCTTC. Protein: CASSLVVGGRHNEQFF.

CDR3 nucleotide sequence: TGTGCCAGCAGCTTAGATGCTGCAGTCACTGAAGCTTTCTTT. Translating it yields CASSLDAAVTEAFF. This rearrangement joins TRBV7-9 to TRBJ1-1; D gene unclear. The CDR3 has 14 amino acids. From germline, CDR1 is SEHNR and CDR2 FQNEAQ (reference sequence). V shed 1 base and J shed 4 bases, with 10 bases lying between them.

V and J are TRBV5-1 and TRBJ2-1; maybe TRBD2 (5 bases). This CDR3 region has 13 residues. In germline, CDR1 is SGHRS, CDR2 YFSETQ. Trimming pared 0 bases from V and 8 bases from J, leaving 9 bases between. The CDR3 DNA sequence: TGCGCCAGCAGCTTGGAGGCTAGCTATGAGCAGTTCTTC. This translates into CASSLEASYEQFF.

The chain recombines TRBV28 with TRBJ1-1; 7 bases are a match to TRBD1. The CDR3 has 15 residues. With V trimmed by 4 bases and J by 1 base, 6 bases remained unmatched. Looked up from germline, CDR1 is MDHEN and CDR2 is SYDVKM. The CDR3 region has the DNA TGTGCCAGCAGTTGGTGGACAGGAGAGAACACTGAAGCTTTCTTT. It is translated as CASSWWTGENTEAFF. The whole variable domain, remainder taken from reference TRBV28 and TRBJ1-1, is DVKVTQSSRYLVKRTGEKVFLECVQDMDHENMFWYRQDPGLGLRLIYFSYDVKMKEKGDIPEGYSVSREKKERFSLILESASTNQTSMYLCASSWWTGENTEAFFGQGTRLTVV.

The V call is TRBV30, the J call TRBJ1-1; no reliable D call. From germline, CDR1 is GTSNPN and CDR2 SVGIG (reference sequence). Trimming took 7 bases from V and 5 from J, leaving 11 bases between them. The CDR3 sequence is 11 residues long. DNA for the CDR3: TGTGCCTTGCGCTCGGGGACTGAAGCTTTCTTT. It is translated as CALRSGTEAFF.